This T cell receptor (beta chain) was recorded in a study of T cell repertoires in cytomegalovirus infection. Study at large: Both a matching HLA type and CMV infection were indicated by public TCR beta signatures.

Overall study findings and caveats: HLA-C-restricted CMV-specific TCR beta clonotypes prevailed in the ex vivo response. The cumulative frequency of public TCR beta families distinguished individuals who carried CMV together with the relevant HLA.

Counting both end residues, the CDR3 totals 14 amino acids. CDR1 is MNHEY and CDR2 is SVGEGT in the germline V gene. This clonotype showed up just a few times. Its antigen is undetermined. Since the CDR3 does not end with the conserved phenylalanine or tryptophan, this likely comes from a read error. No DNA is shown, since the ends of the CDR3 on it are uncertain; the CDR3 is the one TCRdb lists. MiXCR, run by TCRdb on the reads, gives a single entry per CDR3 protein. The sample shows more than 400,000 distinct CDR3 sequences, about 26% of them seen only once. The sequence was obtained from a human donor in good health (CMV status not recorded). Some clones in this sample may be carry-over from other donors' samples. This chain links TRBV6-2 or TRBV6-3 with TRBJ1-1. The sequencing sample was made of PBMCs. The CDR3: CASSYSLVRPLIDL.